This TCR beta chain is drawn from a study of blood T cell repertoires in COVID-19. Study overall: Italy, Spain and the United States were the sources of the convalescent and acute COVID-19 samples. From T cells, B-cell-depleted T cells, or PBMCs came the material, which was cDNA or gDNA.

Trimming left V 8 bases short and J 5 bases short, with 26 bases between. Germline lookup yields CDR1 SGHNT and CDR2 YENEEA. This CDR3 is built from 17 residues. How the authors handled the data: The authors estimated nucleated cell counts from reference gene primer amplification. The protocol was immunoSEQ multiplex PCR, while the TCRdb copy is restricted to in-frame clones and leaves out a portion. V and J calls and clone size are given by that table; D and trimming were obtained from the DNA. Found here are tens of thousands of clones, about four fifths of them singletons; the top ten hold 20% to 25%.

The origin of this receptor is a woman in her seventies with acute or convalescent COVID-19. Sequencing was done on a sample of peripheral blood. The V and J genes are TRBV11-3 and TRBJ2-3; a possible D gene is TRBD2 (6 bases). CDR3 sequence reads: CASQEFYSGGGGDTQYF. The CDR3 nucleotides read TGTGCCAGCCAGGAATTCTATAGCGGAGGCGGTGGAGATACGCAGTATTTT.